The 12 T cell receptor beta chains presented below share a single source sample, sequenced in a study of multiple sclerosis patients with progressive multifocal leukoencephalopathy. Time point given: before natalizumab initiation. Method: immunoSEQ multiplex PCR; TCRdb's copy keeps in-frame clones and lacks some. There are 25,000 to 35,000 clones in the sample; more than 70% occur only once, and around 0.96% lies in the top ten. The sequenced sample was PBMCs. The receptor set was obtained from a human donor with multiple sclerosis.

V gene TRBV2 combines with J gene TRBJ1-3; the D gene is possibly TRBD1 (6 bases). The V gene lost 3 bases and the J gene lost 0 bases, with 12 bases spanning the gap. CDR1 and CDR2 from the germline V gene are SNHLY and FYNNEI. The CDR3 totals 16 residues. CDR3 region: CASSDGQGNSGNTIYF. CDR3 coding DNA: TGTGCCAGCAGTGACGGCCAGGGGAACTCTGGAAACACCATATATTTT. The full variable domain, in which reference TRBV2 and TRBJ1-3 provide the parts outside the CDR3, is EPEVTQTPSHQVTQMGQEVILRCVPISNHLYFYWYRQILGQKVEFLVSFYNNEISEKSEIFDDQFSVERPDGSNFTLKIRSTKLEDSAMYFCASSDGQGNSGNTIYFGEGSWLTVV.

The gene calls are TRBV19 and TRBJ1-5; no firm D call. CDR1 is LNHDA and CDR2 is SQIVND in the germline V gene (reference sequence). Trimming took off 5 bases at V and 5 bases at J, with 22 bases between the two ends. CDR3 length: 17 amino acids. The CDR3 sequence is CASSAKHGPGGDQPQHF. The CDR3 DNA follows: TGTGCCAGTAGTGCAAAACATGGACCGGGCGGAGATCAGCCCCAGCATTTT.

The chain is built from TRBV5-1 and TRBJ2-7; 7 bases map to TRBD1. CDR1 is SGHRS and CDR2 is YFSETQ in the germline V gene. V lost 0 bases, J lost 6 bases, and 0 bases stayed unmatched. This CDR3 spans 12 amino acids. The CDR3 nucleotides are TGCGCCAGCAGCTTGGGACAGGGCGAGCAGTACTTC. Residues: CASSLGQGEQYF. The complete variable domain, with remaining parts taken from reference TRBV5-1 and TRBJ2-7, reads KAGVTQTPRYLIKTRGQQVTLSCSPISGHRSVSWYQQTPGQGLQFLFEYFSETQRNKGNFPGRFSGRQFSNSRSEMNVSTLELGDSALYLCASSLGQGEQYFGPGTRLTVT.

The V gene is TRBV14, the J gene TRBJ1-6; no clear D. The V gene lost 3 bases and the J gene lost 4 bases, with 10 bases spanning the gap. The CDR3 contains 15 residues. Germline V gene data show CDR1 as SGHDN and CDR2 as FVKESK. CDR3 sequence reads: CASSHGPGYNSPLHF. CDR3 in DNA: TGTGCCAGCAGCCACGGGCCCGGGTATAATTCACCCCTCCACTTT.

The chain uses TRBV7-9 and TRBJ2-1; the D is unclear. The germline V gene has CDR1 SEHNR and CDR2 FQNEAQ (reference sequence). CDR3 size: 14 residues. V lost 1 base, J lost 6 bases, and 10 bases lay in between. DNA for the CDR3: TGTGCCAGCAGCTTAGTTAGGGCTTCCAATGAGCAGTTCTTC. Amino acid sequence: CASSLVRASNEQFF.

This chain joins TRBV4-3 and TRBJ1-3; possible D gene TRBD1, 5 bases. In germline, CDR1 is LGHNA, CDR2 YSLEER. The CDR3 covers 17 residues. Trimming left V 4 bases short and J 0 bases short, with 16 bases between. The CDR3 bases are TGCGCCAGCAGCCCCATCCTCGGGGGGTTCTCTGGAAACACCATATATTTT. Amino acids: CASSPILGGFSGNTIYF.

This chain joins TRBV5-6 and TRBJ2-5, with TRBD1 matching over 12 bases. The DNA matches TRBJ2-7 better at its end, which makes the J call doubtful. Germline V gene sequence: CDR1 SGHDT, CDR2 YYEEEE. The CDR3 loop spans 14 amino acids. In DNA, the CDR3 is TGTGCCAGCAGCCGGGACAGGGGGCCTTACGAGCAGTACTTC. It encodes CASSRDRGPYEQYF.

This chain uses TRBV6-1 with TRBJ2-5; D might be TRBD1 (5 bases). Germline V gene sequence: CDR1 MNHNS, CDR2 SASEGT. Deletions cut 2 bases from V and 6 bases from J, with 16 bases between. The CDR3 spans 15 residues. CDR3 in DNA: TGTGCCAGCAGTGAACAACAGGCCGCCCTTCAGACCCAGTACTTC. Translation gives CASSEQQAALQTQYF.

This clone has only a few counts. The DNA of the CDR3 is TGCGCCAGCAGCGGGGTCGGGGAAGCCCCCTACGAGCAGTACTTC. This translates into CASSGVGEAPYEQYF. This chain joins TRBV5-1 and TRBJ2-5; a possible D gene is TRBD2 (5 bases). The J call may be wrong; the DNA end is better matched by TRBJ2-7. CDR1 is SGHRS and CDR2 is YFSETQ in the germline V gene. The CDR3 runs 15 residues.

The genes are TRBV4-2 and TRBJ2-2; D unresolved. The CDR3 is 15 amino acids. V was shortened by 4 bases and J by 5 bases, with 14 bases between the two germline ends. Germline CDR1 reads LGHNA; CDR2 reads YNFKEQ. This chain's CDR3 is CASSPRLGGTGELFF. The CDR3 DNA sequence: TGTGCCAGCAGCCCCCGTCTGGGTGGGACCGGGGAGCTGTTTTTT.

The V call is TRBV5-1, the J call TRBJ1-6; 12 nucleotides agree with TRBD1. This CDR3 comprises 20 residues. Germline-derived CDR1 and CDR2 are SGHRS and YFSETQ. V shed 2 bases and J 6 bases; nucleotides not matched to a gene: 15. CDR3 DNA sequence: TGCGCCAGCAGCTTAGGGACAGGGGGCTCGTTGTCCCGGGGTAATTCACCCCTCCACTTT. Translated, it gives CASSLGTGGSLSRGNSPLHF.

The rearrangement links TRBV9 to TRBJ2-2, with D unclear. The CDR3 spans 14 residues. V gave up 5 bases and J gave up 0 bases, with 8 bases separating them. Germline V gene lookup returns CDR1 SGDLS and CDR2 YYNGEE. The CDR3: CASSANANTGELFF. In DNA form, the CDR3 reads TGTGCCAGCAGTGCTAACGCGAACACCGGGGAGCTGTTTTTT.